Listed below are T cell receptor beta chains from one sample, sequenced in a study of blood T cell repertoires in COVID-19. Sequenced by immunoSEQ multiplex PCR; TCRdb stores in-frame clones only, minus some. Of approximately 150,000 clones in the sample, roughly 89% were seen once. Sequencing was carried out using peripheral blood. The origin of the receptors is a woman between 45 and 65 years old with active or convalescent COVID-19. CDR3s include the opening cysteine and the closing phenylalanine or tryptophan. A D gene is named only where the DNA matches it firmly. Some rows have no size entry. The others give once, few or many, or a class for an expanded clone.

TRBJ1-4 14 TRBD1 TRBV19 . TGTGCCAGTACCATAGACAGGGTACATGAAAAACTGTTTTTT CASTIDRVHEKLFF
TRBJ2-6 18 TRBD1 TRBV27 . TGTGCCATCGGGAGACAGGGGTCGCCGTACTCTGGGGCCAACGTCCTGACTTTC CAIGRQGSPYSGANVLTF
TRBJ1-6 13 TRBD1 TRBV27 . TGTGCCAGCTGGAGGACAGGTGGTTCACCCCTCCACTTT CASWRTGGSPLHF
TRBJ1-1 10 . TRBV20-1 . TGCAGGGCACAGGGCGCTGAAGCTTTCTTT CRAQGAEAFF
TRBJ1-6 16 TRBD1 TRBV4-2 . TGTGCCAGCAGCCAGGACCAGACAGGGTATAATTCACCCCTCCACTTT CASSQDQTGYNSPLHF
TRBJ2-7 15 TRBD1 TRBV7-9 few TGTGCCAGCAGCCCGCAGACAGGGGGCTATCACGAGCAGTACTTC CASSPQTGGYHEQYF
TRBJ2-6 14 . TRBV2 . TGTGCCAGTCTAGGGGCGTCTGGGGCCAACGTCCTGACTTTC CASLGASGANVLTF
TRBJ2-2 13 TRBD1 TRBV3-1/TRBV3-2 . TGTGCCAGCAGCCAATCTGGGACAGGGAAGCTGTTTTTT CASSQSGTGKLFF
TRBJ1-5 14 . TRBV25-1 . TGTGCCAGCAGTCATGCCGGGTTTAATCAGCCCCAGCATTTT CASSHAGFNQPQHF
TRBJ1-1 13 . TRBV28 . TGTGCCAGCAGGTCCGACTTGACGACTGAAGCTTTCTTT CASRSDLTTEAFF
TRBJ2-5 15 . TRBV3-1/TRBV3-2 . TGTGCCAGCAGCCAAGAATCCTTGGGGGCCGGGACCCAGTACTTC CASSQESLGAGTQYF
TRBJ2-5 15 . TRBV7-7 . TGTGCTAGCAGCCAGAGCACAGGGAACCAAGAGACCCAGTACTTC CASSQSTGNQETQYF
TRBJ2-5 15 . TRBV7-7 once TGTGCTAGCAGTCCGAACGACGGGTCAGTGGGGACCCAGTACTTC CASSPNDGSVGTQYF
TRBJ1-1 15 TRBD1 TRBV7-9 . TGTGCCAGCAGCTCGCGGACAGGTGTGAACACTGAAGCTTTCTTT CASSSRTGVNTEAFF
TRBJ2-5 15 . TRBV3-1/TRBV3-2 . TGTGCCAGCAGCCCCGAGTTTCGGGGACAAGAGACCCAGTACTTC CASSPEFRGQETQYF
TRBJ2-3 18 TRBD2 TRBV29-1 . TGCAGCGTCGCGGGACTAGCGGGGACCAAACAATTCACAGATACGCAGTATTTT CSVAGLAGTKQFTDTQYF
TRBJ2-5 18 TRBD2 TRBV28 . TGTGCCAGCAGTGAGGTCTCGTCTATCGTTAGCGGGATAAACACCCAGTACTTC CASSEVSSIVSGINTQYF
TRBJ2-3 16 . TRBV10-3 . TGTGCCATCAACCAAGGTGGGGAGAGGGTCACAGATACGCAGTATTTT CAINQGGERVTDTQYF
TRBJ1-6 15 TRBD1 TRBV19 . TGTGCCAGTAGTATCTCGGACAGGGGGCATTCACCCCTCCACTTT CASSISDRGHSPLHF
TRBJ1-5 15 . TRBV7-9 . TGTGCCAGCAGCTTAACGGGGTCTGGCAATCAGCCCCAGCATTTT CASSLTGSGNQPQHF
TRBJ2-5 13 . TRBV19 . TGTGCCAGTAGTATAAACAGCCAAGAGACCCAGTACTTC CASSINSQETQYF
TRBJ1-4 15 . TRBV19 once TGTGCCAGTAGTATAAGCGCCGCAACTAATGAAAAACTGTTTTTT CASSISAATNEKLFF
TRBJ1-1 14 TRBD1 TRBV28 . TGTGCCAGCAGTCTTACAGGGGGGAGCACTGAAGCTTTCTTT CASSLTGGSTEAFF
TRBJ1-1 14 . TRBV3-1/TRBV3-2 . TGTGCCAGCAGCCCCTTATCGGCAGGGACTGAAGCTTTCTTT CASSPLSAGTEAFF
TRBJ2-3 16 . TRBV18 . TGTGCCAGCTCACCACGGGGCTTGGGTGGCACAGATACGCAGTATTTT CASSPRGLGGTDTQYF
TRBJ1-5 19 TRBD1 TRBV6-2/TRBV6-3 . TGTGCCAGCAGTCATGGGGTCCCGGGACAGGGGTCTTTTAATCAGCCCCAGCATTTT CASSHGVPGQGSFNQPQHF
TRBJ2-3 16 TRBD2 TRBV7-9 . TGTGCCAGCAGCTCTGGCGGTAGCGGGAGATCTGATACGCAGTATTTT CASSSGGSGRSDTQYF
TRBJ2-5 16 TRBD2 TRBV7-6 . TGTGCCAGCAGCTTAGGTACTAGCGTTGACGGGGAGACCCAGTACTTC CASSLGTSVDGETQYF